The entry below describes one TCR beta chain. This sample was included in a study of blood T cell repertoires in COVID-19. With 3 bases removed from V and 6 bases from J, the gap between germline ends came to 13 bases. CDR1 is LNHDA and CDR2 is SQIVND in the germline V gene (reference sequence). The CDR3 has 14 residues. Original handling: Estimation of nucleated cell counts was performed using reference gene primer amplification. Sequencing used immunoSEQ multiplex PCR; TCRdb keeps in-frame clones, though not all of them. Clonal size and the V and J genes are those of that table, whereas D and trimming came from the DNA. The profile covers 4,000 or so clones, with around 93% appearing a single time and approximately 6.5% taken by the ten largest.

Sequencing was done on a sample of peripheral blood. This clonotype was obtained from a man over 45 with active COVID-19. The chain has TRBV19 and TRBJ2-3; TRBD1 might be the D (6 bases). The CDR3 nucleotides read TGTGCCAGTAGTATTTTGGGGGCGATGGATACGCAGTATTTT. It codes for CASSILGAMDTQYF.